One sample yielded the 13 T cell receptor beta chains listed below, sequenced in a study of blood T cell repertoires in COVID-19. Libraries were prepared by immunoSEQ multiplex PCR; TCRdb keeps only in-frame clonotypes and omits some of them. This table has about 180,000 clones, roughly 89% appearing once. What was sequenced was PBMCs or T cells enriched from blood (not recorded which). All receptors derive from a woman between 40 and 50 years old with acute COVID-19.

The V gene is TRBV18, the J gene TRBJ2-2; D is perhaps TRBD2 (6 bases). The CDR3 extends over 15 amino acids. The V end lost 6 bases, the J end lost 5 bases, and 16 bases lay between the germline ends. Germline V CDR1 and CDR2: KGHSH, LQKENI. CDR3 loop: CASSSAGLATGELFF. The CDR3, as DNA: TGTGCCAGCTCTTCAGCCGGGCTAGCGACCGGGGAGCTGTTTTTT.

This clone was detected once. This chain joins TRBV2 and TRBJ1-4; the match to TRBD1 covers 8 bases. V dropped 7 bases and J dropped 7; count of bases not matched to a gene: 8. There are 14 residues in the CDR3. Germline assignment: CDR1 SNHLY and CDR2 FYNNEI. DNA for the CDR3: TGTGCCAGCAACCCCGGGACAGGTGGTGAAAAACTGTTTTTT. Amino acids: CASNPGTGGEKLFF.

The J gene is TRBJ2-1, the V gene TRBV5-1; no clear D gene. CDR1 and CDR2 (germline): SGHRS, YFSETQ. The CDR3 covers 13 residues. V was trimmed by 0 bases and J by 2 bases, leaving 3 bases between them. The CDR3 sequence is CASSLGPYNEQFF. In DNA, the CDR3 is TGCGCCAGCAGCTTGGGGCCCTACAATGAGCAGTTCTTC.

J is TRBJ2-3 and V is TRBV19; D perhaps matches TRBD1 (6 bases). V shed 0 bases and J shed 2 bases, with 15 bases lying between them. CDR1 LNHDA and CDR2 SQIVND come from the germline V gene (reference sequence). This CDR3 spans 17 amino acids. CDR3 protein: CASSIDGGGGPTDTQYF. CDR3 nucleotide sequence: TGTGCCAGTAGTATAGATGGGGGCGGAGGACCCACAGATACGCAGTATTTT.

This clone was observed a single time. The DNA for the CDR3 is TGTGCCAGCAGTTACTCGGCGGGAGGGCCGCGGCAGGAGCAGTTCTTC. It codes for CASSYSAGGPRQEQFF. V and J are TRBV6-6 and TRBJ2-1, with 9 positions matching TRBD2. J was trimmed by 10 bases and V by 0 bases; bases with no gene match: 10. Germline lookup yields CDR1 MNHNY and CDR2 SVGAGI (reference sequence). The CDR3 runs to 16 residues.

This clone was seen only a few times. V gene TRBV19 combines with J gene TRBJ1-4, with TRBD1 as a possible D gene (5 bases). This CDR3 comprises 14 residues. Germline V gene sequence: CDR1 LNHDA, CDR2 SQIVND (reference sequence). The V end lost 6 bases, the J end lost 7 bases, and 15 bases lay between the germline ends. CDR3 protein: CASSLYQGGEKLFF. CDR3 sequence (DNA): TGTGCCAGTAGCCTCTACCAGGGTGGTGAAAAACTGTTTTTT.

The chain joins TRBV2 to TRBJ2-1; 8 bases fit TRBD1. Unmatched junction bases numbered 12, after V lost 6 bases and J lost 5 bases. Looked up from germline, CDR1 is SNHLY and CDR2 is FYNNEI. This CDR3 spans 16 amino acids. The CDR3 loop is CASRLGQGLTNNEQFF. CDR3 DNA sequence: TGTGCCAGCAGGCTTGGACAGGGCTTGACGAACAATGAGCAGTTCTTC.

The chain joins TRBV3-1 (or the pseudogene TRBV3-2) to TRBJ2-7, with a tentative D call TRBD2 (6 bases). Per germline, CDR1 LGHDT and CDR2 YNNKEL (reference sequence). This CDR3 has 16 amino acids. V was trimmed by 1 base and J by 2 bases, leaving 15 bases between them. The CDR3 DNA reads TGTGCCAGCAGCCAAGTCCAAGCGGGCTTTCCCTACGAGCAGTACTTC. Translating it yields CASSQVQAGFPYEQYF.

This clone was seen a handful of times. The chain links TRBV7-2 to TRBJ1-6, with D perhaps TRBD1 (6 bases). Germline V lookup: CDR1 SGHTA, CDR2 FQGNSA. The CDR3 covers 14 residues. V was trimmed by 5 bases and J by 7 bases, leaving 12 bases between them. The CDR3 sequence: CASSPKRGNSPLHF. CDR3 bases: TGTGCCAGCAGCCCGAAGAGGGGGAATTCACCCCTCCACTTT.

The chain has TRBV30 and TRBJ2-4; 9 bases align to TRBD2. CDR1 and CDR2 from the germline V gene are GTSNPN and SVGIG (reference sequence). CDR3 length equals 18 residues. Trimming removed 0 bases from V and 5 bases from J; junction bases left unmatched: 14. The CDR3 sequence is CAWSVPNVASGVQNIQYF. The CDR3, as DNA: TGTGCCTGGAGTGTACCGAATGTGGCTAGCGGGGTCCAAAACATTCAGTACTTC. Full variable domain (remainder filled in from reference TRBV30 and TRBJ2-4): SQTIHQWPATLVQPVGSPLSLECTVEGTSNPNLYWYRQAAGRGLQLLFYSVGIGQISSEVPQNLSASRPQDRQFILSSKKLLLSDSGFYLCAWSVPNVASGVQNIQYFGAGTRLSVL.

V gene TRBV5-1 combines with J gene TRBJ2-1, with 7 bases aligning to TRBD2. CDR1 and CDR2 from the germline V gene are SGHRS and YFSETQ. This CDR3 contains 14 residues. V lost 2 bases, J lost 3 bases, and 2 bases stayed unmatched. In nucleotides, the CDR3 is TGCGCCAGCAGCTTAGCGGGGAGCTACAATGAGCAGTTCTTC. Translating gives CASSLAGSYNEQFF.

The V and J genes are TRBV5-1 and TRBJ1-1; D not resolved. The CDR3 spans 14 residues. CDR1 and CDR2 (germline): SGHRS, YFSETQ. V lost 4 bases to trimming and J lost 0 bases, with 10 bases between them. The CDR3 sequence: CASSMGVVNTEAFF. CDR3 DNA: TGCGCCAGCAGCATGGGCGTGGTGAACACTGAAGCTTTCTTT.

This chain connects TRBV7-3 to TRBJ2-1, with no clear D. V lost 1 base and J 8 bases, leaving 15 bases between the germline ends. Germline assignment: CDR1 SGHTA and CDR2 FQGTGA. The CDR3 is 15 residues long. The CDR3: CASSLRAKSNDEQFF. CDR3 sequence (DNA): TGTGCCAGCAGCTTAAGGGCGAAGAGTAACGATGAGCAGTTCTTC.